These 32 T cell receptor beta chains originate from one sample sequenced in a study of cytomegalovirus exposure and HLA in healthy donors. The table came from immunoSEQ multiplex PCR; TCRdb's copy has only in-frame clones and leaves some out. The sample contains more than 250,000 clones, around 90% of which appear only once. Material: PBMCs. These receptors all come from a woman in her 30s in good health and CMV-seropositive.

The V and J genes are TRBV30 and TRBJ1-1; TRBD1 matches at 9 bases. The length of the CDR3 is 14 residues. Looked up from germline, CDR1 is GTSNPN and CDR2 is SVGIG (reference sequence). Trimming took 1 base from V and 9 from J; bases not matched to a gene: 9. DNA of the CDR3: TGTGCCTGGAGTGAACAGGGGGCGCTGGCCAAAGCTTTCTTT. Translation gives CAWSEQGALAKAFF.

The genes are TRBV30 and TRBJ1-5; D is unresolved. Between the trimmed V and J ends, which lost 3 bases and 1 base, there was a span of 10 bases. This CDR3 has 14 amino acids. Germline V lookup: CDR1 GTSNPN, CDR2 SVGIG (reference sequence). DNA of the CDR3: TGTGCCTGGAGCCGGATGCGCAGCAATCAGCCCCAGCATTTT. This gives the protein CAWSRMRSNQPQHF.

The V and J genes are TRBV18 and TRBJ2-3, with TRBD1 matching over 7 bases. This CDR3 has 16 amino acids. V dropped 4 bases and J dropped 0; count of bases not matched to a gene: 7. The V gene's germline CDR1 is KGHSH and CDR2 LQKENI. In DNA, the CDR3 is TGTGCCAGCTCACTCGGACAGGCCGTTAGCACAGATACGCAGTATTTT. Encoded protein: CASSLGQAVSTDTQYF.

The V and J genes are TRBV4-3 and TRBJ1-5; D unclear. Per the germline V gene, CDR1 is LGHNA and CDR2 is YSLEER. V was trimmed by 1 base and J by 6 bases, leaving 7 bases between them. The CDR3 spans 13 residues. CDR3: CASSQVMGQPQHF. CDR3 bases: TGCGCCAGCAGCCAAGTGATGGGTCAGCCCCAGCATTTT.

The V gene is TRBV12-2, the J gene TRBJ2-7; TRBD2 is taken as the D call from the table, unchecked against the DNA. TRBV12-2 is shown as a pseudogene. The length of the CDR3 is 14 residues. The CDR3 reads CASRSSTPNYEQYF. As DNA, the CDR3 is TGTGCAAGTCGCTCTTCGACTCCTAACTACGAGCAGTACTTC.

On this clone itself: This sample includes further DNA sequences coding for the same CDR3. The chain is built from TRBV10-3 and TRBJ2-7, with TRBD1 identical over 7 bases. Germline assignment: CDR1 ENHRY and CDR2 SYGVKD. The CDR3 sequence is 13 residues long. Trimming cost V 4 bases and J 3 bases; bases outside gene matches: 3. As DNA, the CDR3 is TGTGCCATCAGTGGGGACAGAGACTACGAGCAGTACTTC. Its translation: CAISGDRDYEQYF.

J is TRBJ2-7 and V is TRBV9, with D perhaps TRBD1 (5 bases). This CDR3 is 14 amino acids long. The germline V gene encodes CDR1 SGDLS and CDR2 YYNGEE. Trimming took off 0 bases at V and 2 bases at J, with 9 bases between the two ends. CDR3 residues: CASSVGQGTYEQYF. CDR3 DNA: TGTGCCAGCAGCGTAGGCCAGGGTACCTACGAGCAGTACTTC.

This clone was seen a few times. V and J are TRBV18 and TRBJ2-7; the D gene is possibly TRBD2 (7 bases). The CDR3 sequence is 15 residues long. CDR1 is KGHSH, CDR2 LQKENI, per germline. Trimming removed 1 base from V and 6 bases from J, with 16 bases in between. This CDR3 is CASSPHQGGGFEQYF. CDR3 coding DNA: TGTGCCAGCTCACCACATCAAGGGGGAGGGTTCGAGCAGTACTTC.

As DNA, the CDR3 is TGCGCCAGCAGCCTTGAAACAGGGACGACAGCGTACGAGCAGTACTTC. Protein: CASSLETGTTAYEQYF. The chain combines TRBV4-3 with TRBJ2-7; tentatively, D is TRBD1 (6 bases). Germline lookup yields CDR1 LGHNA and CDR2 YSLEER. The CDR3 sequence is 16 residues long. Deletions cut 4 bases from V and 4 bases from J, with 20 bases between.

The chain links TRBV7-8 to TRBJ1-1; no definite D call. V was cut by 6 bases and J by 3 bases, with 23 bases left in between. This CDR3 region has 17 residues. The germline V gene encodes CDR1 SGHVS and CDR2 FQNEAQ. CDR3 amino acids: CASSRSRRAAWDTEAFF. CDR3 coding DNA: TGTGCCAGCAGTCGATCCCGGCGCGCGGCTTGGGACACTGAAGCTTTCTTT.

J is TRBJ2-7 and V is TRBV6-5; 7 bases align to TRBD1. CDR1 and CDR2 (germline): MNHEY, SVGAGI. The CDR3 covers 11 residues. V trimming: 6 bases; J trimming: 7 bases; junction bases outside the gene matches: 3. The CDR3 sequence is CASRRQGEQYF. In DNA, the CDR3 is TGTGCCAGCAGGAGACAGGGTGAGCAGTACTTC.

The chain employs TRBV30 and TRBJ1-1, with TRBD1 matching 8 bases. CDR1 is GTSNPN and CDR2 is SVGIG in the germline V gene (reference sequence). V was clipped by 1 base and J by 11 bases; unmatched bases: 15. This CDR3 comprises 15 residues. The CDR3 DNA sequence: TGTGCCTGGAGTGAGTCGGACAGGGCCCGCTCCGGGGCTTTCTTT. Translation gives CAWSESDRARSGAFF.

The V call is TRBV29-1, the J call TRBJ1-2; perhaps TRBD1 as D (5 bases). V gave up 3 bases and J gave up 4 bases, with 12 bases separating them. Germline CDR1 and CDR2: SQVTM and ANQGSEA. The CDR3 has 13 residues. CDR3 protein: CSVEPDSSYGYTF. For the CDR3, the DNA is TGCAGCGTTGAGCCCGACAGCTCCTATGGCTACACCTTC.

This CDR3 reads CSVGTGLAYEQYF. Written as DNA, the CDR3 is TGCAGCGTGGGGACAGGGCTAGCCTACGAGCAGTACTTC. This chain links TRBV29-1 with TRBJ2-7; TRBD1 matches at 9 bases. CDR3 length: 13 residues. The V gene's germline CDR1 is SQVTM and CDR2 ANQGSEA. Germline trimming cut 6 bases from V and 2 bases from J; bases unmatched to any gene: 5.

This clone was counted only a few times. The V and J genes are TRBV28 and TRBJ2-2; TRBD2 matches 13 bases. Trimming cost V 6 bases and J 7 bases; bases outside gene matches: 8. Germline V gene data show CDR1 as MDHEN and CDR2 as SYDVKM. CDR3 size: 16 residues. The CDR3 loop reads CASRSGTSGVGGELFF. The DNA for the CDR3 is TGTGCCAGCAGATCCGGGACTAGCGGGGTCGGCGGGGAGCTGTTTTTT.

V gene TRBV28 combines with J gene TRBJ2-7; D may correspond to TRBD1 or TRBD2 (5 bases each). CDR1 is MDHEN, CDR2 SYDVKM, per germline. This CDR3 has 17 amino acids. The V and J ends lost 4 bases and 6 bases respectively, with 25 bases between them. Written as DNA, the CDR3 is TGTGCCAGCAGTTCTTTCGGGGCAACAGTAGACTTGGGCGAGCAGTACTTC. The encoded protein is CASSSFGATVDLGEQYF.

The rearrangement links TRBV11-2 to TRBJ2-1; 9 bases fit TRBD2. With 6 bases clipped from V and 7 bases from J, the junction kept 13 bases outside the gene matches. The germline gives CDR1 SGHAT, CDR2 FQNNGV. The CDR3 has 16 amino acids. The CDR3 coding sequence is TGTGCCAGCAGATTGTCGAGGCGGGGGGGGCAGAATGAGCAGTTCTTC. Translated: CASRLSRRGGQNEQFF.

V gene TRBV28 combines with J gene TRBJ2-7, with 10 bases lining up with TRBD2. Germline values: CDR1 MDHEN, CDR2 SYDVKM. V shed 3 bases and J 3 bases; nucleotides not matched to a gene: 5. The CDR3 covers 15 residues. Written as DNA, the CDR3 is TGTGCCAGCAGTTTCCGGGGACTAGCGAGCTACGAGCAGTACTTC. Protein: CASSFRGLASYEQYF. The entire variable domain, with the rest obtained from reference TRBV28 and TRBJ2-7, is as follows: DVKVTQSSRYLVKRTGEKVFLECVQDMDHENMFWYRQDPGLGLRLIYFSYDVKMKEKGDIPEGYSVSREKKERFSLILESASTNQTSMYLCASSFRGLASYEQYFGPGTRLTVT.

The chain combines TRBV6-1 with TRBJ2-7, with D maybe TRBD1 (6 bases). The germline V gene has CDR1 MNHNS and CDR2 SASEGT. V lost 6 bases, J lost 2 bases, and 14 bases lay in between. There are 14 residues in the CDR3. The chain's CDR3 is CASRGGSGAYEQYF. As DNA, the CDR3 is TGTGCCAGCAGGGGCGGATCAGGGGCCTACGAGCAGTACTTC.

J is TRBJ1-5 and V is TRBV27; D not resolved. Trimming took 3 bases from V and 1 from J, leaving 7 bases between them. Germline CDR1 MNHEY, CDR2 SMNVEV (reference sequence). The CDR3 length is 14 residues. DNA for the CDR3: TGTGCCAGCAGTTTTCTGGGCAGCAATCAGCCCCAGCATTTT. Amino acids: CASSFLGSNQPQHF.

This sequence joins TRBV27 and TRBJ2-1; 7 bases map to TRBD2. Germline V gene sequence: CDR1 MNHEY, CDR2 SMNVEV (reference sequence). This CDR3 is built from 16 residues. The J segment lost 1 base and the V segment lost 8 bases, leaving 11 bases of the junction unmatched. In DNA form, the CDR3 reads TGTGCCAGCCGAGAACTAGGCGGGGGTTCCTACAATGAGCAGTTCTTC. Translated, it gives CASRELGGGSYNEQFF.

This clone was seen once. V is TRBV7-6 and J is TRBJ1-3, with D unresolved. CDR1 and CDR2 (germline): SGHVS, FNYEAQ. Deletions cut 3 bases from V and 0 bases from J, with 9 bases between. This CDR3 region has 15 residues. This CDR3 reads CASSLGGNSGNTIYF. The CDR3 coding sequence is TGTGCCAGCAGCTTGGGCGGGAACTCTGGAAACACCATATATTTT.

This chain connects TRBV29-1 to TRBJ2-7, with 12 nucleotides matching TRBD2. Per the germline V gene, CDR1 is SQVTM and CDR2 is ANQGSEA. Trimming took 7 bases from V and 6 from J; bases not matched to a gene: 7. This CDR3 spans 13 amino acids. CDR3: CSGILAGGGEQYF. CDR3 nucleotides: TGCAGCGGCATACTAGCGGGAGGAGGCGAGCAGTACTTC.

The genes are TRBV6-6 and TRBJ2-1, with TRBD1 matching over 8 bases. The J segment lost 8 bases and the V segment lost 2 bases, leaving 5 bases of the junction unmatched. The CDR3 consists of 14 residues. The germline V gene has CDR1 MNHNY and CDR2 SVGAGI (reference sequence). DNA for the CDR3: TGTGCCAGCAGTTACCAGGGGGCGGACTATGAGCAGTTCTTC. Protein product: CASSYQGADYEQFF.

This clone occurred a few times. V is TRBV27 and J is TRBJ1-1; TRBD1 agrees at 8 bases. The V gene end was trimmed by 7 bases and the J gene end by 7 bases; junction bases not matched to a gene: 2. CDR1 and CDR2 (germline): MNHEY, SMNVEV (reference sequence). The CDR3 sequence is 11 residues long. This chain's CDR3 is CASNRGGEAFF. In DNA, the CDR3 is TGTGCCAGCAACAGGGGGGGTGAAGCTTTCTTT.

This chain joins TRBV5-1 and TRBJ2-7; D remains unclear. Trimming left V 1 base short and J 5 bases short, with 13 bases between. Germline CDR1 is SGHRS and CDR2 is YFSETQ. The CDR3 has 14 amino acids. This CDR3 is CASSLLSTSNEQYF. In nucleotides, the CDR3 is TGCGCCAGCAGCTTGTTGTCCACGTCTAACGAGCAGTACTTC. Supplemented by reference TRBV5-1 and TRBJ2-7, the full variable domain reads KAGVTQTPRYLIKTRGQQVTLSCSPISGHRSVSWYQQTPGQGLQFLFEYFSETQRNKGNFPGRFSGRQFSNSRSEMNVSTLELGDSALYLCASSLLSTSNEQYFGPGTRLTVT.

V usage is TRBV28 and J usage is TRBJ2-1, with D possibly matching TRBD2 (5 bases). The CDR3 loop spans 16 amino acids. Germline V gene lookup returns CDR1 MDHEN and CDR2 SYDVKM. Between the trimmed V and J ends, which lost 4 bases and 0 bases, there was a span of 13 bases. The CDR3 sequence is CASSYDQLGSYNEQFF. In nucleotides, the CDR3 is TGTGCCAGCAGTTATGACCAACTAGGCTCCTACAATGAGCAGTTCTTC.

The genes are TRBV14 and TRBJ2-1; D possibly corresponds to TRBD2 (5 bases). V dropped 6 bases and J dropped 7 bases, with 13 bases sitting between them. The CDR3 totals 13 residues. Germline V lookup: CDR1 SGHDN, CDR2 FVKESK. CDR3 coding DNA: TGTGCCAGCAGGAGGTTAGCGTTAAATGAGCAGTTCTTC. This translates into CASRRLALNEQFF.

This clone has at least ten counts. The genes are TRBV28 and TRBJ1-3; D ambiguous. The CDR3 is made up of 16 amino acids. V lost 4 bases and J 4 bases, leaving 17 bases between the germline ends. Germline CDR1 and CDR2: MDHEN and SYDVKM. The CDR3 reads CASSSRVGRSGNTIYF. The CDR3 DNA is TGTGCCAGCAGTTCGCGCGTGGGTCGGTCGGGAAACACCATATATTTT.

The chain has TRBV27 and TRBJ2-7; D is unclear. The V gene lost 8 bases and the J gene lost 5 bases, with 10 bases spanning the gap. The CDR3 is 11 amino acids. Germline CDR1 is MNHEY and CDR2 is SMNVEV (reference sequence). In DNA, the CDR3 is TGTGCCAGCGTCTTTGTTGACGAGCAGTACTTC. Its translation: CASVFVDEQYF.

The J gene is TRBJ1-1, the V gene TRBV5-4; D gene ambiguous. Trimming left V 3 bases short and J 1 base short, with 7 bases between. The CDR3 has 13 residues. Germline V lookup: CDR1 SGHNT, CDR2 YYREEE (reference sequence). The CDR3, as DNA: TGTGCCAGCAGCTGGGTAGGGAACACTGAAGCTTTCTTT. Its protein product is CASSWVGNTEAFF.

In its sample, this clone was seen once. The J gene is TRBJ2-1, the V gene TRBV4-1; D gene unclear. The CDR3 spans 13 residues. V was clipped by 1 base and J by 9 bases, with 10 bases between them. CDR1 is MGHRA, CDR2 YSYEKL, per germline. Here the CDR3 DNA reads TGCGCCAGCAGCCAAGTTATAGGATTTGAGCAGTTCTTC. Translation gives CASSQVIGFEQFF.